This TCR beta chain came from a study of shared clonotypes between healthy human individuals. Trimming removed 4 bases from V and 3 bases from J, with 4 bases in between. Germline V gene sequence: CDR1 GTSNPN, CDR2 SVGIG (reference sequence). This CDR3 contains 11 residues. The repertoire was sequenced with immunoSEQ multiplex PCR; TCRdb's copy has only in-frame clones and lacks some. The sample lists under 850,000 clones; about 91% were seen once. CD8 cells regarded as naive lacked CD45RO, were positively chosen for CCR7, and omitted terminally differentiated effector memory CD45RA+ cells. The source material was naive CD8+ T cells sorted from blood. V is TRBV30 and J is TRBJ1-3; D unclear. This receptor was identified in a young man in good health. For the CDR3, the DNA is TGTGCCTGGACTCATGGAAACACCATATATTTT. Amino acid sequence: CAWTHGNTIYF.